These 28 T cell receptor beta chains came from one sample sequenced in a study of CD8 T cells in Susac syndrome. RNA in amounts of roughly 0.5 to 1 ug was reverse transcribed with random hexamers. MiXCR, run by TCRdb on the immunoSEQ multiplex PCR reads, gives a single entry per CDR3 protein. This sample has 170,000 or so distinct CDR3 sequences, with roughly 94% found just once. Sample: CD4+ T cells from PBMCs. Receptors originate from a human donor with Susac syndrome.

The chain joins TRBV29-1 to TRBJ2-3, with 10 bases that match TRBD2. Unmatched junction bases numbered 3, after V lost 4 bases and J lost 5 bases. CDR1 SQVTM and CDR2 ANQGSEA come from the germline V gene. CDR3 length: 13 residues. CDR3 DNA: TGCAGCGTTGTAGCGGGAGGCGTAGATACGCAGTATTTT. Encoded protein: CSVVAGGVDTQYF.

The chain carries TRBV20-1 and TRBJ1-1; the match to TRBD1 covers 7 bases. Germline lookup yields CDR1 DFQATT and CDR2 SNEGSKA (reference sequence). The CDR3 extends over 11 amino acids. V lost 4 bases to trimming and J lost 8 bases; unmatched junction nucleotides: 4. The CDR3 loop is CSAIGTVEAFF. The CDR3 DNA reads TGCAGTGCTATCGGGACAGTCGAAGCTTTCTTT.

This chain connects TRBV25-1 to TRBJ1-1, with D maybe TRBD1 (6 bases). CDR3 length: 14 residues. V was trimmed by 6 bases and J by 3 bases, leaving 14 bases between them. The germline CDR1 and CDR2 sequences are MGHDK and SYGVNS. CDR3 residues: CASRQTGIYTEAFF. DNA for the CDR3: TGTGCCAGCAGGCAAACAGGGATCTACACTGAAGCTTTCTTT.

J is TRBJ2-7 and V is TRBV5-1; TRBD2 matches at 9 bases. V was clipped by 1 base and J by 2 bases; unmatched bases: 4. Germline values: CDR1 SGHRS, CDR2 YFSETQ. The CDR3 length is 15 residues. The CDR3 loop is CASSLMTSGTYEQYF. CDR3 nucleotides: TGCGCCAGCAGCTTGATGACTAGCGGAACCTACGAGCAGTACTTC.

CDR3 region: CSVEVPRRDTQYF. The CDR3 DNA is TGCAGCGTTGAAGTCCCCAGGCGGGATACGCAGTATTTT. This rearrangement joins TRBV29-1 to TRBJ2-3; unclear D gene. V dropped 1 base and J dropped 6 bases, with 11 bases sitting between them. CDR1 is SQVTM, CDR2 ANQGSEA, per germline. The CDR3 totals 13 residues.

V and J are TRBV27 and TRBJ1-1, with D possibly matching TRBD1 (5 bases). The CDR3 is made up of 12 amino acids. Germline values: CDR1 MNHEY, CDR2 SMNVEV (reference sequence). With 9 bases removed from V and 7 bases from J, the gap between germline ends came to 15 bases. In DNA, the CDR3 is TGTGCCAGTCGAAGGGGCGTGGGTGAAGCTTTCTTT. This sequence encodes CASRRGVGEAFF.

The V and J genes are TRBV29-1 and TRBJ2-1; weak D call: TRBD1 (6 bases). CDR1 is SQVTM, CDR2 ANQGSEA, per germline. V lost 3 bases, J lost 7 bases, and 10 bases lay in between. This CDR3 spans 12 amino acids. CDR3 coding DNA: TGCAGCGTTGAGCAGGGGATGAATGAGCAGTTCTTC. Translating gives CSVEQGMNEQFF.

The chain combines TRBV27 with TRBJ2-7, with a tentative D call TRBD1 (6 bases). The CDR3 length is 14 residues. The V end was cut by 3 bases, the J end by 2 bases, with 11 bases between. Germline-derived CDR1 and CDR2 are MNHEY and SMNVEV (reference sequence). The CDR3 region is CASSFTGSTYEQYF. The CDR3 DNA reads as TGTGCCAGCAGTTTTACAGGGTCTACCTACGAGCAGTACTTC.

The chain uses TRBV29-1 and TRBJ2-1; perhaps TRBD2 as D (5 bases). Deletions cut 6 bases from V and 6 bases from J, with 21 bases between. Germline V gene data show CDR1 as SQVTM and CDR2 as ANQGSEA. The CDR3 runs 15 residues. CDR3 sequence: CSVGFFRGVGNEQFF. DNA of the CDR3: TGCAGCGTGGGCTTTTTTCGGGGAGTCGGCAATGAGCAGTTCTTC.

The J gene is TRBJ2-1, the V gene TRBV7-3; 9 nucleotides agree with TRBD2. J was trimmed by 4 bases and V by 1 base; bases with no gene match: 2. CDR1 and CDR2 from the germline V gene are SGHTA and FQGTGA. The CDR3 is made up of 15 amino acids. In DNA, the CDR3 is TGTGCCAGCAGCTTAATGCTAGCGGGGTACAATGAGCAGTTCTTC. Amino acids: CASSLMLAGYNEQFF.

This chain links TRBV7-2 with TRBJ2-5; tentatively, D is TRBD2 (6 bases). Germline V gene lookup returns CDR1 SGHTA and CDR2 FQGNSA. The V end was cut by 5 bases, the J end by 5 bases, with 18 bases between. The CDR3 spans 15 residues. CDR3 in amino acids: CASSQSRAGRETQYF. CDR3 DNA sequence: TGTGCCAGCAGCCAATCTCGTGCGGGACGGGAGACCCAGTACTTC.

This CDR3 reads CASARDIRAGANVLTF. The CDR3 nucleotides read TGCGCCAGCGCCCGGGACATCCGGGCTGGGGCCAACGTCCTGACTTTC. The chain links TRBV5-1 to TRBJ2-6; a possible D gene is TRBD1 (6 bases). V lost 7 bases to trimming and J lost 2 bases, with 16 bases between them. CDR1 and CDR2 from the germline V gene are SGHRS and YFSETQ. This CDR3 is 16 amino acids long. Supplemented by reference TRBV5-1 and TRBJ2-6, the full variable domain reads KAGVTQTPRYLIKTRGQQVTLSCSPISGHRSVSWYQQTPGQGLQFLFEYFSETQRNKGNFPGRFSGRQFSNSRSEMNVSTLELGDSALYLCASARDIRAGANVLTFGAGSRLTVL.

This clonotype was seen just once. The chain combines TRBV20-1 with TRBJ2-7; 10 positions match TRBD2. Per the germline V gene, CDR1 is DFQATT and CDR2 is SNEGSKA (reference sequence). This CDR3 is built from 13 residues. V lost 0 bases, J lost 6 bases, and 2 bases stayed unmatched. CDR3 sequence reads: CSARELAGIEQYF. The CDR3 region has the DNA TGCAGTGCTAGAGAACTAGCGGGAATCGAGCAGTACTTC.

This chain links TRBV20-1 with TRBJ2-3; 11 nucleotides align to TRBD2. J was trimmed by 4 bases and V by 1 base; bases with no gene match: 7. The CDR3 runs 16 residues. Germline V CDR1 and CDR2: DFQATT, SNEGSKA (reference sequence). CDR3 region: CSARARLAGYADTQYF. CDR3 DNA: TGCAGTGCTAGAGCACGACTAGCGGGGTACGCAGATACGCAGTATTTT.

Written as DNA, the CDR3 is TGTGCCAGTAGTATAGCCAGTGGGGATCAGCCCCAGCATTTT. Encoded protein: CASSIASGDQPQHF. The chain links TRBV19 to TRBJ1-5; D not certain. Germline CDR1 and CDR2: LNHDA and SQIVND (reference sequence). V was trimmed by 1 base and J by 5 bases, leaving 9 bases between them. The CDR3 length is 14 residues. The variable domain in full, completed from reference TRBV19 and TRBJ1-5, reads DGGITQSPKYLFRKEGQNVTLSCEQNLNHDAMYWYRQDPGQGLRLIYYSQIVNDFQKGDIAEGYSVSREKKESFPLTVTSAQKNPTAFYLCASSIASGDQPQHFGDGTRLSIL.

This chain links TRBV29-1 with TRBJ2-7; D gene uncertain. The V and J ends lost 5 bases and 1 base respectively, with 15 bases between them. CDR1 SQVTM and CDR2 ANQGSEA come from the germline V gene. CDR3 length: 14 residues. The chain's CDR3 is CSVTLLVSSYEQYF. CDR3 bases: TGCAGCGTTACCCTATTGGTCTCGTCCTACGAGCAGTACTTC.

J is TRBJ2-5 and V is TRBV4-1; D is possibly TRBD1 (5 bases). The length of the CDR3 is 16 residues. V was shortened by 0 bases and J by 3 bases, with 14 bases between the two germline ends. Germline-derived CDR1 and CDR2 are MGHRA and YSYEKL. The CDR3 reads CASSQDGIGREETQYF. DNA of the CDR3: TGCGCCAGCAGCCAAGATGGGATAGGCAGGGAAGAGACCCAGTACTTC.

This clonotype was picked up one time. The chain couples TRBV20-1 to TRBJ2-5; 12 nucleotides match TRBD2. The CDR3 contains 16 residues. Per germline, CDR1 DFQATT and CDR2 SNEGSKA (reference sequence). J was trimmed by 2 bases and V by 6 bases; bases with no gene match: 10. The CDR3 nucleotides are TGCAGTGCCTTCCCCAGACTAGCGGGAGAGCAAGAGACCCAGTACTTC. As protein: CSAFPRLAGEQETQYF.

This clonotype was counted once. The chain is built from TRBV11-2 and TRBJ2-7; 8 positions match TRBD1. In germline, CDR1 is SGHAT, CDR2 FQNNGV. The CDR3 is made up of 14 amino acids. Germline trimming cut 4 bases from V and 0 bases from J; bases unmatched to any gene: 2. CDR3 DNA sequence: TGTGCCAGCAGCTGGGGGACAGGCTCCTACGAGCAGTACTTC. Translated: CASSWGTGSYEQYF. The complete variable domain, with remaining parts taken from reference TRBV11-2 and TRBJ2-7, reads EAGVAQSPRYKIIEKRQSVAFWCNPISGHATLYWYQQILGQGPKLLIQFQNNGVVDDSQLPKDRFSAERLKGVDSTLKIQPAKLEDSAVYLCASSWGTGSYEQYFGPGTRLTVT.

The CDR3, as DNA: TGTGCCAGCAAGGACTGGAGGGTCGGAAATTCACCCCTCCACTTT. Translating gives CASKDWRVGNSPLHF. The gene calls are TRBV3-1 and TRBJ1-6; D not resolved. Trimming stripped 7 bases from V and 7 bases from J, with 17 bases between. This CDR3 has 15 residues. Per germline, CDR1 LGHDT and CDR2 YNNKEL (reference sequence).

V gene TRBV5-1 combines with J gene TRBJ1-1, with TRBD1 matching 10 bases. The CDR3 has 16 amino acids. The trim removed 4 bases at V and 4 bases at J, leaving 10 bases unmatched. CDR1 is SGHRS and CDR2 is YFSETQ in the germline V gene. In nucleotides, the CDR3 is TGCGCCAGCAGCCCAGATCAACGGACAGGGGGCACTGAAGCTTTCTTT. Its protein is CASSPDQRTGGTEAFF.

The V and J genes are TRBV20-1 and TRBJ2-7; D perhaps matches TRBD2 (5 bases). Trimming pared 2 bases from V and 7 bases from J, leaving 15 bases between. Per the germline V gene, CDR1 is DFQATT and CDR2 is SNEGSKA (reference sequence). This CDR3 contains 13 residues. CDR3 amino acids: CSARQTGMGEQYF. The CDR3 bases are TGCAGTGCTAGACAGACGGGGATGGGAGAGCAGTACTTC.

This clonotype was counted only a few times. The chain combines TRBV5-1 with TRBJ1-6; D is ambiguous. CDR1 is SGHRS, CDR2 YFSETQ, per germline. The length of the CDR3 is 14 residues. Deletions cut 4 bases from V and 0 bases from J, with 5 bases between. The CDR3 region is CASSEGSYNSPLHF. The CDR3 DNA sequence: TGCGCCAGCAGCGAGGGCTCCTATAATTCACCCCTCCACTTT.

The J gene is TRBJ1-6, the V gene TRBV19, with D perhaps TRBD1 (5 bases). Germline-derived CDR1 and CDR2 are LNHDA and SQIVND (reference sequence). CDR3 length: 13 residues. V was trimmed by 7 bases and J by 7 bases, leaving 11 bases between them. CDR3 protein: CASTGTQNSPLHF. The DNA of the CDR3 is TGTGCCAGTACCGGGACCCAAAATTCACCCCTCCACTTT.

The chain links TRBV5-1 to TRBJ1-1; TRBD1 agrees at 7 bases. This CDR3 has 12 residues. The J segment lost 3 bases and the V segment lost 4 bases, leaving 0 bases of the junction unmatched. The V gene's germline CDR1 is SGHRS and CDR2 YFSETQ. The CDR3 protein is CASSQGDTEAFF. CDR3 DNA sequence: TGCGCCAGCAGCCAGGGGGACACTGAAGCTTTCTTT.

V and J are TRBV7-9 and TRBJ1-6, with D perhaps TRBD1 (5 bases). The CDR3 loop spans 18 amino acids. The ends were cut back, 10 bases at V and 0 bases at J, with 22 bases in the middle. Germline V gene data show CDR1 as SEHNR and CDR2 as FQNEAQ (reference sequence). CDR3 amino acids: CATSSHAGLSSYNSPLHF. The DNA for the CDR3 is TGTGCCACCTCCTCACATGCAGGGCTAAGCTCCTATAATTCACCCCTCCACTTT.

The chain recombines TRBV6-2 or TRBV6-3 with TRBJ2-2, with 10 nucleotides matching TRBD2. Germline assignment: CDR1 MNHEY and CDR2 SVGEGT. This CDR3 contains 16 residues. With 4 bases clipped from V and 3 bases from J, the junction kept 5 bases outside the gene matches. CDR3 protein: CASSWALAGDTGELFF. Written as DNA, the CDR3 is TGTGCCAGCAGTTGGGCTCTAGCGGGGGACACCGGGGAGCTGTTTTTT.

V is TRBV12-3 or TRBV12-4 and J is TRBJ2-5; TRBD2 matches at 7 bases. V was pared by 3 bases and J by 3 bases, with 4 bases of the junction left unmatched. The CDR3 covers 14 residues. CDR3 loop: CASSFQAGKETQYF. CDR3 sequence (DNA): TGTGCCAGCAGTTTCCAAGCGGGAAAAGAGACCCAGTACTTC.